This TCR beta chain originates from a study of CD8 T cells in Susac syndrome. This CDR3 has 17 residues. Looked up from germline, CDR1 is SQVTM and CDR2 is ANQGSEA. Negative isolation was used for CD8+ and CD4+ T cells and FACS enrichment for TEMRA cells. An amount of RNA that ranged from roughly 0.45 to 1 ug was reverse transcribed with random hexamers. Across 54 Vbeta and 13 Jbeta, immunoSEQ multiplex PCR amplified TCR beta CDR3. One entry per CDR3 protein results from TCRdb running MiXCR on the immunoSEQ multiplex PCR reads. This table holds 25,000 to 30,000 distinct CDR3 sequences, around 94% found once. Remarks on this clonotype: One end of the junction does not line up with germline, which may come from a read error.

Sequences were obtained from CD8+ T cells from PBMCs. This chain uses TRBV29-1 with TRBJ2-5, with 7 bases matching TRBD1. This sequence originates from a human donor in good health. The CDR3, as DNA: TGCAGCGCTGAAGGCGACAGGGAGAGGAATTACCAAGAGACCCAGTACTTC. Its protein is CSAEGDRERNYQETQYF.